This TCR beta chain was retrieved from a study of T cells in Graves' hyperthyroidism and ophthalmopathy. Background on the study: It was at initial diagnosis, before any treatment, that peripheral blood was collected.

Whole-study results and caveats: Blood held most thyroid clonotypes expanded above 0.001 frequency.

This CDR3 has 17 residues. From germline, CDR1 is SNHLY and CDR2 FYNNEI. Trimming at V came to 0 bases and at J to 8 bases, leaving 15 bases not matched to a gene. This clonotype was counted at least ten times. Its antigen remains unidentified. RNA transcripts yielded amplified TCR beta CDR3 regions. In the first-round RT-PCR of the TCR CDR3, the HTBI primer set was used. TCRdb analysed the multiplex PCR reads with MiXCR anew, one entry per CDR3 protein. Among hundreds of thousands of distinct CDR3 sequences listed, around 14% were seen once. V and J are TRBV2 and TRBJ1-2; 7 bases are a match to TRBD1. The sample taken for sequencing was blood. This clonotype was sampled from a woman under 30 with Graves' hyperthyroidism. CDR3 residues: CASSEAQVGQAKEGYTF. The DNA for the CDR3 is TGTGCCAGCAGTGAAGCGCAGGTCGGACAGGCGAAGGAAGGCTACACCTTC.